This T cell receptor (beta chain) was observed in a study of cytomegalovirus exposure and HLA in healthy donors (dated by TCRdb to 2015 to 2018). As for the study more broadly: An earlier analysis of roughly 500 of the donors reported 276 Gb of sequence data and about 120 million unique TCR beta sequences obtained from some 170 million T cells. A later genetic analysis used genome-wide SNP genotypes for about 60% of the roughly 700 donors, treating that subset as a discovery cohort. Of the approximately 400 genotyped donors, approximately 82% fell in the genetic ancestry cluster associated with self-reported Caucasian donors. Donor age, sex, ethnicity and CMV serostatus were compiled together with the repertoire data. Both class I and class II loci were covered by HLA typing, at four-digit resolution. Roughly 300 gigabases of sequencing data and around 85 million unique TCR sequences made up an early release that covered 640 HLA-typed donors. Along with the approximately 700-subject first cohort, a separate validation cohort of about 110 different subjects was used. An earlier analysis of 587 of the donors applied high-throughput TCR beta sequencing to assess whether each TCR beta V gene segment acted as functional or pseudogenic. In a later analysis, previously published TCR beta repertoires from more than 500 donors were re-analyzed and high-resolution HLA genotyping was added so that TCR occurrence patterns could be studied. The study used immunosequencing to profile the T cell repertoires of more than 650 subjects and linked those repertoires to cytomegalovirus serostatus. The aim of the study was to test whether cataloging public T cell receptors could identify signatures of past pathogen exposure. To predict cytomegalovirus infection status, the study combined high-throughput TCR immunosequencing, statistical association of individual TCRs with disease status, and machine learning. Among over 350 genotyped donors of the cohort, an average of 235,054 unique TCR beta nucleotide sequences were sequenced per donor, about a sixth of them non-productive. Because of strong linkage in the cohort, roughly five DR-DQ haplotypes were treated as single units for association and clustering. The later analysis used no new phenotypic data to find candidate immune exposures, relying instead on TCR beta sequences and their occurrence across donors. All discovery cohort repertoires had been generated on a single sequencing platform. The number of typed donors differed by locus: about 620-640 for A, B, C, DRB1 and DQB1; approximately 540 for DQA1; some 590 for DPA1; and roughly 470 for DPB1. What the authors observed across the whole study: In an earlier analysis of about 600 of the donors, most TCR beta V segments appeared in productive rearrangements about 87% or about 30% of the time, broadly matching IMGT annotations. The classifier was reported to diagnose cytomegalovirus status with high specificity and sensitivity in both the original and validation cohorts. Three of the identified cytomegalovirus-associated TCR beta chains were confirmed in vitro to be specific for cytomegalovirus antigens. A later analysis reported that several top co-occurrence clusters appeared linked to parvovirus B19, influenza, CMV and Epstein-Barr virus. A group of highly shared sequence variants was considered likely to be a technical artifact of the sequencing pipeline. An association between a missense DCLRE1C variant and V-gene and J-gene trimming of TCR beta chains was found in a later genetic analysis and replicated in an independent cohort. A later analysis found that HLA-associated TCR beta chains were more clonally expanded and had lower generation probabilities than equally common non-associated chains. The earlier analysis of about 600 of the donors excluded over 15 rarely observed V segments, including chromosome 9 orphons, because counts were too low. Correlated functional status among segregating V segments might be attributable to linkage disequilibrium, but an unknown experimental factor could not be ruled out. In a later analysis, some 18,000 TCR beta sequences were associated with specific HLA alleles at a false discovery rate of 0.05. The authors suggested that the approach could potentially be generalized to other disease states and immunological phenotypes. In a later genetic analysis, fewer N-insertions in productive TCRs were reported among donors in an Asian-associated ancestry cluster than the approximately 630-donor mean. Sequencing depth was assumed to be roughly uniform across donors in the presence/absence analyses, though that assumption may not hold. In a later analysis, TCR association rates were found to vary across HLA loci, with the most associated TCRs seen for DRB1 alleles and the fewest for HLA-C alleles. According to a later analysis, most CMV-associated TCR beta chains appeared to be HLA-restricted, and the HLA associations seemed to be driven largely by CMV exposure. The cohort was sequenced for TCR beta chains only, and without alpha or paired-chain data the features that could be detected were limited. Because HLA typing was missing for some donors at each locus, association tests included only the typed subset. When HLA alleles, especially DR and DQ, strongly co-occurred, TCR associations were difficult to assign to individual alleles. Most TCR sequences were observed very rarely across donors, whereas some public TCRs were present in many individuals. In the study, roughly 160 TCR beta chains were listed as associated with cytomegalovirus. For the cohort, immune exposure information was limited to CMV serostatus. A further reported finding was that TCR beta sequences accurately predicted the HLA-A and HLA-B alleles for most subjects in the first cohort.

The method was the immunoSEQ multiplex PCR assay. For the multiplex PCR, a mixture combining 60 forward primers for TCR Vbeta segments and 13 reverse primers for TCR Jbeta segments was used. A multiplex PCR assay on genomic DNA amplified the CDR3 region of rearranged TCR beta genes. On the Illumina HiSeq System, the amplified TCR beta libraries were sequenced as 87-base-pair reads. The authors' pipeline ran thus. In a later analysis, some 80 million unique TCR beta chains were counted across the roughly 610 repertoires, and around 10 million of these chains were shared by at least two donors. A nearest-neighbor algorithm error-corrected the raw reads and collapsed the reads into unique sequences, merging closely related sequences to remove PCR and sequencing errors. To assign V, D and J gene segments, CDR3 sequences were aligned to IMGT reference sequences. For a sequence to be retained, at least a six-nucleotide match to both a V gene segment and a J gene segment was required. Rearrangements were called productive when the CDR3 lacked stop codons and stayed in frame with V and J; all others were non-productive. Following IMGT convention, CDR3 was defined as the stretch from the second conserved V-encoded cysteine to the conserved J-encoded phenylalanine. Sequences without an unambiguous match to a single V gene segment were excluded from the earlier analysis of about 640 of the donors. In an earlier analysis of approximately 560 of the donors, a V segment was called functional when productive rearrangements were above 56.7%, and segregating when the standard deviation between donors exceeded 5%. A statistical classification framework was built for diagnosing cytomegalovirus status from the catalog of TCR beta chain sequences. A later analysis assigned V and J genes by comparing TCR nucleotide sequences with IMGT/GENE-DB human TR gene sequences. In a later analysis, CDR3 sequences and most-parsimonious VDJ recombination scenarios were assigned using the TCRdist pipeline. In a later analysis, every TCR beta chain was defined by the combination of its CDR3 amino acid sequence and its V-gene family, and reads without a unique V-gene family were dropped. A later analysis removed 592 highly shared, low-generation-probability nucleotide sequences to deal with suspected cross-contamination and a sequencing artifact. In a later analysis, a clonal expansion index was calculated for each public chain from normalized within-repertoire ranks of inferred template counts. A later analysis computed generation probabilities with a VDJ recombination model fitted to out-of-frame rearrangements, and checked the results against IGoR. A later analysis scored TCR-TCR, TCR-HLA and TCR-CMV co-occurrence with hypergeometric tests, applying a repertoire-size bias correction to TCR pairs. To estimate false discovery rates, a later analysis permuted the HLA or CMV assignments 20 times. A later analysis grouped co-occurring TCRs with DBSCAN, adding TCRdist sequence similarity when clustering within HLA-allele-positive subsets. For co-occurrence clustering, repertoires with fewer than 30,000 or more than 120,000 public chains were excluded, along with five repertoires with anomalous nucleotide sharing. This is the immuneACCESS table as TCRdb keeps it, with only in-frame sequences that have V and J called. A part of the clones is gone; compared with another copy, unresolved V genes explain less than half, and the rest is unexplained. V and J calls and clone size are as listed in that table; D and trimming were resolved from the DNA. The sample has 150,000 to 200,000 clones on record, more than 65% of them singletons. Jointly, the top ten make up 1.3% of the sample.

The cohort comprised 710 or so healthy bone marrow donors. Cohort members were all nominally healthy when sampled, although unrecorded immune exposures were likely present. The donor tested CMV seropositive and was one of the 289 seropositive cohort members. Every donor gave a peripheral blood sample, and the peripheral blood mononuclear cells from that sample were used for TCR beta sequencing. Genomic DNA extraction from the blood cell samples was performed with the Qiagen DNeasy Blood Extraction Kit. In the case of this clone: It has no known antigen specificity. The record has no base qualities; no much larger clone is one base away.

The TCR comes from a man aged 50-59 years in good health and CMV-seropositive. Sequencing was carried out using PBMCs.

The DNA reads as follows: TGTGCCAGCAGTGAAGGTCCTGCGGGGGGCTACACCTTC. Translated, it reads CASSEGPAGGYTF. The chain was built from TRBV2 and TRBJ1-2; no D segment can be confidently identified. V was cut back by 1 base and J by 8 bases, leaving a gap of 11 bases between them. CDR1 is given as SNHLY and CDR2 as FYNNEI, both from the germline V gene. The CDR3, cysteine through phenylalanine, is 13 amino acids long. The only DNA kept is the CDR3, 39 bases in frame from the first base.